This T cell receptor beta chain was identified in a study of blood T cells in healthy people across ages. Trimming cost V 3 bases and J 0 bases, with 15 bases left between them. The CDR3 totals 17 residues. Germline V lookup: CDR1 LNHNV, CDR2 YYDKDF (reference sequence). General study results and limits: Long-lived donors had more naive CD4+ cells and higher diversity than aged donors.

As to this clonotype: The antigen is not known.

It was with a sample-barcoded 5' primer and a J-beta primer mix that a second PCR of roughly 7 to 12 cycles was run. Each CDR3 protein is one row after TCRdb ran MiXCR on the 5' RACE reads. The data hold approximately 800,000 distinct CDR3 sequences, with about 25% observed a single time. These data are also associated with another study on T cells of mothers and their children. Per that paper: cDNA synthesis used all extracted RNA, about 1.5 ug per 15 ul.

The receptor's source is a boy younger than 18 in good health. This rearrangement joins TRBV15 to TRBJ1-3; a possible D gene is TRBD1 (5 bases). Sequencing was done on a sample of blood. CDR3 region: CATSSSTGPNSGNTIYF. The CDR3 DNA is TGTGCCACCAGCAGTTCTACAGGACCAAACTCTGGAAACACCATATATTTT.